This T cell receptor beta chain was captured by sequencing in a study of T cells after yellow fever vaccination (dated by TCRdb to the late 2010s). For context, the study as a whole: The SMART-Seq v4 Ultra Low Input RNA kit was used to prepare libraries from fractions with low cell numbers. Bulk TCR alpha and beta repertoires were sequenced longitudinally to track T-cell clones before and after primary and booster YFV17D yellow fever vaccination. Two healthy male donors made up the cohort, one aged 18 to 29 years and the other aged 30 to 40 years. Bulk PBMC replicates and cell subsets were isolated from blood drawn at multiple timepoints before and after both primary and secondary immunization. What the authors observed across the whole study: The study included only a couple of donors, which limits how far the findings can be generalized. A small share of clonotypes was detected in both CD4 and CD8 compartments, with the overlap likely arising from convergent recombination. Most clones expanded after primary vaccination were re-detected after the booster (almost 98% of CD4 and around 88% of CD8), suggesting broad memory maintenance. Because abundant contaminating clonotypes from the bulk population could be contained in FACS-sorted repertoires, computational filtering was required. The secondary T-cell response was found to be weaker but faster than the primary response, with a peak reached on day 5 rather than on day 15.

TCR cDNA was synthesized by 5'RACE template switching, which introduced a universal primer site and unique molecular identifiers. cDNA synthesis was primed from both the TCR alpha and TCR beta constant segments. Library amplification used two PCR steps, and the second PCR step added sample barcodes and sequencing adapters. Sequencing of the libraries was done on either Illumina HiSeq 2500 (2x100 bp) or NovaSeq (2x150 bp). Turning to the authors' computational methods: MIGEC handled demultiplexing of reads and collapsing into UMI consensus sequences, while MiXCR performed V(D)J alignment. Vaccine-responding clonotypes were identified with edgeR using replicate PBMC samples, with FDR below 0.01 and a log2 fold change above 5 up to day 15 being required. Each bulk clonotype was labeled CD4 or CD8 based on which sequenced repertoire, CD4 or CD8, contained the clonotype at higher abundance. The raw public data were reprocessed by TCRdb itself: fastp quality trimming at Q25, MiXCR clonotype calling, in-frame beta chains only. All rows with the same CDR3 protein become a single entry with the most common DNA and genes. The V and J calls and clone size come from TCRdb's table, not from the authors' own analysis. The sample table lists around 310,000 distinct CDR3 sequences, 8.7% of them with a count of one. The top ten clones comprise roughly 17% of the sample.

Including cysteine and phenylalanine, the CDR3 has 13 amino acids. The DNA shown is the 39-base CDR3, in frame from base 1. Per the germline V gene (reference sequence), DFQATT is the CDR1 and SNEGSKA is the CDR2. The germline ends are 12 bases apart after V is trimmed by 6 bases and J by 1 base. Regarding this clonotype: It lacks a known antigen. Base qualities are not provided; no much larger clone lies one nucleotide away.

The sample's treatment or condition label is to be understood as: live attenuated yellow fever vaccine strain. At each blood-draw timepoint, two biological replicates of bulk PBMCs were obtained. PBMCs were isolated from peripheral blood using a standard Ficoll-Paque protocol. TriZol was used to extract RNA from bulk PBMCs, CD4 and CD8 fractions, and dextramer-positive and dextramer-negative fractions. The clonotype comes from a man aged 18 to 30 who received the YFV17D yellow fever vaccine. The chain is assembled from TRBV20-1 and TRBJ1-1, and perhaps TRBD1 as D gene, on 5 matching bases. The source material was PBMCs, sampled on the day of the first yellow fever vaccination. The sequenced DNA: TGCAGTGCGACCGGGACGGCGAACACTGAAGCTTTCTTT. Its coded protein is CSATGTANTEAFF.